This entry concerns a single T cell receptor beta chain. The assay was immunoSEQ multiplex PCR, and TCRdb's table has in-frame clones only and misses some. The profile shows about 680,000 clones, 72% of them singletons. This CDR3 is 15 amino acids long. Germline-derived CDR1 and CDR2 are SGHNT and YENEEA. The J segment lost 4 bases and the V segment lost 2 bases, leaving 4 bases of the junction unmatched. This entry is derived from a study of shared clonotypes between healthy human individuals. This TCR was sampled from a woman in her 30s in good health. The chain couples TRBV11-3 to TRBJ2-1; 8 bases match TRBD2. The sample taken for sequencing was memory CD4+ T cells sorted from blood. Subset here: CD45RA-negative fraction. The CDR3 bases are TGTGCCAGCAGCTTAAGGGCTAGCGGGTACAATGAGCAGTTCTTC. This codes for CASSLRASGYNEQFF.